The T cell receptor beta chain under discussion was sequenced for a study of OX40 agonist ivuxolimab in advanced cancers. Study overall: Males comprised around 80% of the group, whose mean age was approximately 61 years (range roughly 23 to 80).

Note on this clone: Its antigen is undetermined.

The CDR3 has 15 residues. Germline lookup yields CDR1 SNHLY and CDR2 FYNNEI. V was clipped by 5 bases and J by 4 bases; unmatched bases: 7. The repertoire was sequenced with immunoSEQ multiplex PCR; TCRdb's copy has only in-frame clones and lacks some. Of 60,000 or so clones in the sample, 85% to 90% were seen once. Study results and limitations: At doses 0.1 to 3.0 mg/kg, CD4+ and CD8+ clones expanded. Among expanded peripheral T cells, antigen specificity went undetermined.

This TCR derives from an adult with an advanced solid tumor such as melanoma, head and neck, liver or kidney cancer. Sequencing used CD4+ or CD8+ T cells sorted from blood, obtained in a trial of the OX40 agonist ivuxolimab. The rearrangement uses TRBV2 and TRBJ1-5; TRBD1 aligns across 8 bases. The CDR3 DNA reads TGTGCCAGCAGTCCGTGGACAGGGCCTAATCAGCCCCAGCATTTT. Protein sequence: CASSPWTGPNQPQHF.